This paragraph reports one T cell receptor (beta chain). Its binding antigen is unknown. Base qualities are missing; no much larger clone stands one base away. The data derive from a study of draining lymph node invasion in breast cancer (dated by TCRdb to about 2020). About the study as a whole: Nodal metastasis was diagnosed by histology and cytokeratin immunohistochemistry, and confirmation was obtained by EpCAM/CD45 flow cytometry. From every patient, the primary tumor plus matched non-invaded and tumor-invaded tumor-draining lymph nodes were collected, and both Treg and Tconv subsets were profiled. The separate targeted TCR sequencing covered lymph nodes from five patients, with primary tumors sequenced for three of those patients. In a separate targeted assay, bulk TCR-beta CDR3 sequencing compared sorted memory regulatory T cells and memory conventional CD4 T cells across breast cancer tissues.

The CDR3 runs 14 residues from the cysteine to the phenylalanine. Only the CDR3 part of the read is kept: 42 bases, read in frame from the first base. The germline V gene (reference sequence) yields WNHNN for CDR1 and SYGVQD for CDR2. A distance of 16 bases separates the germline ends of V and J, which lose 6 bases and 4 bases respectively. Broad study findings and their caveats: Detection of some of the top 100 tumor clones in both invaded and non-invaded nodes suggests recirculation between tumor and draining nodes. Across all tissues in the targeted TCR-seq data, Tregs appeared to be more clonally expanded than Tconvs, and both subsets showed lower diversity in tumor than in lymph nodes. Whether Treg conversion occurred in a given organ or whether converted Tregs recirculated between nodes and tumor could not be resolved from the data. Roughly 12-22% of Treg TCRs were shared with Tconvs per tissue, interpreted as suggesting peripheral Treg induction. TCRs shared between the Treg and Tconv subsets were regarded as suggesting, but not proving, a common clonal origin. Tracking of the top-100 tumor clones could be carried out in just a couple of patients.

Receptors were amplified or captured by bulk RNA-seq. The listed sequencing device is Illumina HiSeq 2500. The original methods were these. In the separate targeted TCR-seq dataset, CDR3 sequences were extracted from raw reads and quantified using MiXCR version 2.1.5 with default parameters. TCR-beta clones in the separate targeted TCR-seq dataset were defined according to the combination of V gene, J gene and CDR3 sequence. The separate targeted TCR-seq dataset was filtered by first dropping clones with fewer than three counts and then keeping only the 90% most strongly expressed clones in each sample. In the separate targeted TCR-seq dataset, Treg-Tconv overlap was computed as shared clones divided by total Treg clones per tissue, times 100. Using fastp trimming at Q25 and MiXCR clonotype assembly, TCRdb reanalyzed the public sequencing data and kept in-frame beta chains. Merged by CDR3 protein, the rows form single entries marked with the most common genes and DNA. V and J calls and clone size were set by TCRdb, not the authors. For this sample the table gives about 2,500 distinct CDR3 sequences, of which around 64% were detected only once. In total, the top ten clones hold about 2.9% of the sample.

CD4+ CD45RA- CD25high cells were sorted as memory regulatory T cells. Each tumor-draining lymph node was classified as non-invaded if metastatic tumor cells were absent and as invaded if metastatic tumor cells were present. T cells were pre-enriched with a Miltenyi Pan T Cell isolation kit before staining and sorting. Immunohistochemistry for estrogen receptor, progesterone receptor, HER2 and Ki-67 was used to characterize the primary tumors. Within a few hours after surgery, fresh surgical tissue was processed by cutting the tissue into small fragments. Tissue fragments were enzymatically digested with Liberase TL plus DNase for over 15 minutes and filtered through a 40-micrometer strainer. After DAPI live/dead staining, cells were sorted on a BD FACS Aria II, reaching 98-99% purity. Sorted cells were lysed in TCL buffer, and RNA was purified with a Norgen Single Cell RNA purification kit including DNase treatment.

The chain was built from TRBV10-1 and TRBJ2-7; the D element might be TRBD1 or TRBD2, as each aligns at 7 bases. This clonotype was sampled from a female donor with luminal breast cancer. The sample was sorted memory Tregs from a lymph node. The sample's cell subset or site label, in plain terms: CD45RA-negative sorted CD4+ T cells (memory Tconv or effector/memory Treg). The sequenced DNA is TGCGCCAGCAGCCGAAGCGGGACAGAATACGAGCAGTACTTC. Its product reads: CASSRSGTEYEQYF.